One sample yielded the 8 T cell receptor beta chains listed below, sequenced in a study of OX40 agonist ivuxolimab in advanced cancers. Receptors were amplified or captured by the immunoSEQ multiplex PCR assay. Here the immuneACCESS table is served through TCRdb, limited to in-frame sequences with V and J called. Missing clones are a known gap in these copies; in checked studies unresolved V genes cover under half, and the rest lacks a known reason. For this sample the table gives under 80,000 clones, of which about 88% were detected only once. The top ten clones comprise roughly 8% of the sample. The input for sequencing was CD4+ or CD8+ T cells sorted from blood, taken in a trial of the OX40 agonist ivuxolimab. The receptors shown here come from an adult with an advanced solid tumor such as melanoma, head and neck, liver or kidney cancer.

This sequence joins TRBV2 and TRBJ1-1; D gene uncertain. The CDR3 is 13 residues long. Germline assignment: CDR1 SNHLY and CDR2 FYNNEI. V lost 5 bases and J lost 0, with 7 bases in between. The CDR3 DNA follows: TGTGCCAGCAGTACAGATATGAACACTGAAGCTTTCTTT. Amino acid sequence: CASSTDMNTEAFF.

This chain links TRBV18 with TRBJ1-5; 8 bases map to TRBD1. There are 17 residues in the CDR3. The ends lost 2 bases at V and 1 base at J; junction bases unmatched: 7. The germline V gene has CDR1 KGHSH and CDR2 LQKENI. The CDR3 bases are TGTGCCAGCTCACCAGGGCAGGGGGCAAGGAGCAATCAGCCCCAGCATTTT. This encodes CASSPGQGARSNQPQHF. Full variable domain (outside the CDR3, taken from reference TRBV18 and TRBJ1-5): NAGVMQNPRHLVRRRGQEARLRCSPMKGHSHVYWYRQLPEEGLKFMVYLQKENIIDESGMPKERFSAEFPKEGPSILRIQQVVRGDSAAYFCASSPGQGARSNQPQHFGDGTRLSIL.

The chain couples TRBV6-5 to TRBJ2-1; D gene ambiguous. CDR1 MNHEY and CDR2 SVGAGI come from the germline V gene. Trimming stripped 2 bases from V and 8 bases from J, with 10 bases between. CDR3 length: 13 residues. CDR3 region: CASSYDPWDEQFF. The CDR3 nucleotides read TGTGCCAGCAGTTACGACCCGTGGGATGAGCAGTTCTTC.

V usage is TRBV28 and J usage is TRBJ1-5; TRBD1 agrees at 8 bases. J gave up 5 bases and V 6 bases, and 3 bases lay outside the gene matches. Germline values: CDR1 MDHEN, CDR2 SYDVKM. This CDR3 has 13 amino acids. As DNA, the CDR3 is TGTGCCAGCAGCACAGGGGGTGATCAGCCCCAGCATTTT. This codes for CASSTGGDQPQHF.

This clone was seen once. The V call is TRBV9, the J call TRBJ1-1; D is undetermined. V gave up 3 bases and J gave up 11 bases, with 17 bases separating them. In germline, CDR1 is SGDLS, CDR2 YYNGEE. The CDR3 contains 13 residues. CDR3 DNA: TGTGCCAGCAGCGGGCCTGCGGAACCTTCCGCTTTCTTT. Its translation: CASSGPAEPSAFF. Complete variable domain (other parts from reference TRBV9 and TRBJ1-1): DSGVTQTPKHLITATGQRVTLRCSPRSGDLSVYWYQQSLDQGLQFLIQYYNGEERAKGNILERFSAQQFPDLHSELNLSSLELGDSALYFCASSGPAEPSAFFGQGTRLTVV.

V and J are TRBV7-8 and TRBJ1-1; D is unresolved. V lost 1 base, J lost 12 bases, and 24 bases lay in between. The germline V gene has CDR1 SGHVS and CDR2 FQNEAQ. The length of the CDR3 is 16 residues. In DNA, the CDR3 is TGTGCCAGCAGCTTAGAAAGTTTGGGCAGCCCGCTTGGAACTTTCTTT. Translated: CASSLESLGSPLGTFF.

This chain joins TRBV30 and TRBJ2-5; D remains ambiguous. V was trimmed by 0 bases and J by 3 bases, leaving 8 bases between them. Germline CDR1 and CDR2: GTSNPN and SVGIG (reference sequence). The CDR3 consists of 13 residues. CDR3 sequence reads: CAWSVAIKETQYF. DNA of the CDR3: TGTGCCTGGAGTGTAGCCATTAAAGAGACCCAGTACTTC.

This clone was detected a few times. V and J are TRBV28 and TRBJ1-1; TRBD1 is a possible D gene (5 bases). From germline, CDR1 is MDHEN and CDR2 SYDVKM. The CDR3 totals 12 residues. Trimming took 6 bases from V and 5 from J, leaving 10 bases between them. The CDR3 loop is CASRRGYTEAFF. Written as DNA, the CDR3 is TGTGCCAGCAGACGGGGGTATACTGAAGCTTTCTTT. The whole variable domain, filled in from reference TRBV28 and TRBJ1-1, reads DVKVTQSSRYLVKRTGEKVFLECVQDMDHENMFWYRQDPGLGLRLIYFSYDVKMKEKGDIPEGYSVSREKKERFSLILESASTNQTSMYLCASRRGYTEAFFGQGTRLTVV.